A selection of T cell receptor beta chains follows, all from one sample in a study of shared clonotypes between healthy human individuals. Assay: immunoSEQ multiplex PCR; the TCRdb copy retains only in-frame clones and omits some. The repertoire holds some 2.1 million clones, with about 95% as singletons. Input material: naive CD8+ T cells sorted from blood. The receptors derive from a man between 18 and 35 years old in good health. Both conserved end residues are part of each CDR3. The D gene is left open where the match is weak. For some rows the clone size is stated as once, few or many, or as a class when expanded; others skip it.

clone size	V gene	J gene	D gene	CDR3 protein	CDR3 DNA
.	TRBV27	TRBJ2-7	TRBD2	CASRLGLAGREQYF	TGTGCCAGCAGGTTGGGGCTAGCGGGAAGGGAGCAGTACTTC
.	TRBV2	TRBJ2-1	TRBD2	CASTGGTSGNEQFF	TGTGCCAGCACAGGTGGGACTAGCGGCAATGAGCAGTTCTTC
.	TRBV28	TRBJ2-5	.	CASSFQFPKTQYF	TGTGCCAGCAGTTTTCAATTCCCCAAGACCCAGTACTTC
.	TRBV28	TRBJ2-2	TRBD2	CASKTSGGTGELFF	TGTGCCAGTAAGACTAGCGGGGGGACCGGGGAGCTGTTTTTT
.	TRBV9	TRBJ2-7	.	CASSETGTYEQYF	TGTGCCAGCAGCGAAACTGGAACCTACGAGCAGTACTTC
.	TRBV5-6	TRBJ2-7	.	CASSLWGGVEQYF	TGTGCCAGCAGCTTGTGGGGCGGGGTCGAGCAGTACTTC
.	TRBV7-2	TRBJ2-5	.	CASSTDASIGETQYF	TGTGCCAGCAGCACAGACGCCTCTATTGGGGAGACCCAGTACTTC
once	TRBV28	TRBJ1-2	TRBD1	CASSSRAFRAGQLNYGYTF	TGTGCCAGCAGTTCCCGGGCGTTCAGAGCGGGACAGCTGAACTATGGCTACACCTTC
.	TRBV6-1	TRBJ1-6	.	CASSEGEGEKDLHF	TGTGCCAGCAGCGAGGGGGAGGGGGAAAAAGACCTCCACTTT
.	TRBV7-9	TRBJ2-1	TRBD2	CASSGGTSGNEQFF	TGTGCCAGCAGCGGGGGGACTAGCGGCAATGAGCAGTTCTTC
.	TRBV9	TRBJ1-4	.	CASSHPLAGAPNEKLFF	TGTGCCAGCAGCCACCCGTTGGCGGGGGCGCCTAATGAAAAACTGTTTTTT
.	TRBV7-6	TRBJ2-2	.	CASSSLQGSGGELFF	TGTGCCAGCAGCTCCCTGCAAGGATCTGGCGGGGAGCTGTTTTTT
.	TRBV9	TRBJ2-7	.	CASSPNSVYEQYF	TGTGCCAGCAGCCCCAATTCCGTGTACGAGCAGTACTTC
.	TRBV4-3	TRBJ2-1	TRBD2	CASSRLAGTGDEQFF	TGCGCCAGCAGCCGACTAGCGGGGACTGGTGATGAGCAGTTCTTC
.	TRBV28	TRBJ1-1	.	CASSPDGNTEAFF	TGTGCCAGCAGTCCAGACGGGAACACTGAAGCTTTCTTT
.	TRBV7-9	TRBJ2-7	TRBD2	CASSSEGLAGAYEQYF	TGTGCCAGCAGCTCCGAGGGACTAGCGGGGGCCTACGAGCAGTACTTC
.	TRBV30	TRBJ2-2	.	CAWSYSGELFF	TGTGCCTGGAGTTATTCCGGGGAGCTGTTTTTT
.	TRBV30	TRBJ2-1	.	CAWRWTAEPYNEQFF	TGTGCCTGGAGATGGACAGCGGAGCCTTACAATGAGCAGTTCTTC
.	TRBV5-6	TRBJ2-5	.	CASSFPSEETQYF	TGTGCCAGCAGCTTCCCTTCTGAAGAGACCCAGTACTTC
few	TRBV11-2	TRBJ1-6	.	CASSLLSLSSPLHF	TGTGCCAGCAGCCTCCTGAGCTTGAGTTCACCCCTCCACTTT
.	TRBV9	TRBJ2-3	.	CASTAGATSTDTQYF	TGTGCCAGCACGGCGGGGGCTACTAGCACAGATACGCAGTATTTT
.	TRBV11-2	TRBJ2-7	TRBD1	CASSAQGTYEQYF	TGTGCCAGCAGCGCACAGGGGACCTACGAGCAGTACTTC
few	TRBV28	TRBJ1-1	TRBD1	CASSPLRQGPHEAFF	TGTGCCAGCAGTCCACTTAGACAGGGCCCGCACGAAGCTTTCTTT
.	TRBV27	TRBJ2-1	TRBD2	CASSFLGLAGDNEQFF	TGTGCCAGCAGTTTCCTAGGACTAGCGGGTGACAATGAGCAGTTCTTC
.	TRBV20-1	TRBJ2-7	.	CSAGLSYEQYF	TGCAGTGCTGGCCTGTCCTACGAGCAGTACTTC
.	TRBV5-6	TRBJ2-7	TRBD1	CASSVDRDYEQYF	TGTGCCAGCAGCGTGGACAGGGACTACGAGCAGTACTTC
once	TRBV5-4	TRBJ2-2	.	CASSEQGSAGELFF	TGTGCCAGCTCTGAACAGGGAAGCGCCGGGGAGCTGTTTTTT
.	TRBV7-9	TRBJ2-7	TRBD2	CASSLSSGYEQYF	TGTGCCAGCAGCTTATCTAGCGGCTACGAGCAGTACTTC
.	TRBV10-3	TRBJ2-7	.	CAISDAETTAYEQYF	TGTGCCATCAGTGATGCCGAGACAACCGCCTACGAGCAGTACTTC
.	TRBV2	TRBJ2-2	.	CASSEVSSEDTGELFF	TGTGCCAGCAGTGAAGTCTCGAGCGAAGATACCGGGGAGCTGTTTTTT
once	TRBV19	TRBJ2-7	.	CASSILAISSYEQYF	TGTGCCAGTAGTATCCTAGCGATTAGCTCCTACGAGCAGTACTTC
.	TRBV6-6	TRBJ1-1	.	CASSYFGPSAPEAFF	TGTGCCAGCAGTTACTTTGGACCGTCCGCCCCTGAAGCTTTCTTT
.	TRBV27	TRBJ1-5	TRBD1	CASSLGQGASQPQHF	TGTGCCAGCAGTTTGGGACAGGGGGCGAGTCAGCCCCAGCATTTT
.	TRBV27	TRBJ2-7	.	CASSPSAGAVSYEQYF	TGTGCCAGCAGTCCCTCGGCGGGGGCCGTCTCCTACGAGCAGTACTTC
.	TRBV28	TRBJ2-2	TRBD1	CASSFQGAGGELFF	TGTGCCAGCAGTTTCCAGGGGGCGGGCGGGGAGCTGTTTTTT
.	TRBV5-1	TRBJ1-5	.	CASSWEGDHNQPQHF	TGCGCCAGCAGCTGGGAGGGGGACCACAATCAGCCCCAGCATTTT
.	TRBV11-2	TRBJ2-7	.	CASSLAPHEQYF	TGTGCCAGCAGCTTAGCCCCTCACGAGCAGTACTTC
.	TRBV6-1	TRBJ2-5	TRBD2	CASSEDDVGLRGKTQYF	TGTGCCAGCAGTGAAGACGACGTAGGACTGCGGGGGAAGACCCAGTACTTC
.	TRBV15	TRBJ2-7	.	CATSRDKDRYYEQYF	TGTGCCACCAGCAGAGATAAGGACAGATACTACGAGCAGTACTTC